This TCR beta chain was documented in a study of T cells in Graves' hyperthyroidism and ophthalmopathy. Study findings and constraints: Among clonotypes expanded in thyroid above 0.001, most were also found in blood.

Amplification yielded TCR beta CDR3 regions, with RNA transcripts as the source. The HTBI primer set served for first-round RT-PCR of the TCR CDR3. TCRdb reanalysed the multiplex PCR reads using MiXCR and keeps one entry per CDR3 protein. The sample carries about 410,000 distinct CDR3 sequences, about 15% recorded once. This clonotype has a count of ten or more. Antigen specificity is unknown. The CDR3 is 15 amino acids. With 1 base removed from V and 9 bases from J, the gap between germline ends came to 13 bases. Germline CDR1 and CDR2: MNHEY and SMNVEV (reference sequence). This TCR was recovered from a young man with Graves' ophthalmopathy. The chain combines TRBV27 with TRBJ1-6, with a possible D match to TRBD1 (5 bases). The sample taken for sequencing was blood. The CDR3 loop is CASSLFQGFSSPLHF. The DNA for the CDR3 is TGTGCCAGCAGTTTATTTCAGGGTTTCAGTTCACCCCTCCACTTT.